The 10 T cell receptor beta chains presented below share a single source sample, sequenced in a study of blood T cell repertoires in COVID-19. Profiling relied on immunoSEQ multiplex PCR, and the TCRdb table lists in-frame clones only, not all of them. Here the sample spans about 250,000 clones, 88% being singletons. Sequenced sample: peripheral blood. The receptors come from a woman in her 30s with acute or convalescent COVID-19.

This clone was counted between two and nine times. The rearrangement links TRBV3-1 (or the pseudogene TRBV3-2) to TRBJ1-3; 7 nucleotides match TRBD1. The germline V gene has CDR1 LGHDT and CDR2 YNNKEL (reference sequence). CDR3 size: 15 residues. The trim removed 3 bases at V and 4 bases at J, leaving 6 bases unmatched. CDR3 in DNA: TGTGCCAGCAGCCACCGCGGACAGGAGGGAAACACCATATATTTT. It translates to CASSHRGQEGNTIYF.

This clone appeared a few times. This chain joins TRBV5-4 and TRBJ2-6; D is unresolved. CDR3 length equals 15 residues. The V gene lost 2 bases and the J gene lost 0 bases, with 6 bases spanning the gap. CDR1 and CDR2 (germline): SGHNT, YYREEE (reference sequence). The CDR3 sequence: CASSFYSSGANVLTF. CDR3 bases: TGTGCCAGCAGCTTCTATAGCTCTGGGGCCAACGTCCTGACTTTC.

This chain uses TRBV7-8 with TRBJ2-7, with 9 bases that match TRBD2. V trimming: 8 bases; J trimming: 1 base; junction bases outside the gene matches: 3. Germline CDR1 is SGHVS and CDR2 is FQNEAQ. CDR3 length: 13 amino acids. CDR3 nucleotide sequence: TGTGCCAGCGCGGGGGGGCGATCCTACGAGCAGTACTTC. Protein sequence: CASAGGRSYEQYF. Full variable domain (rest looked up from reference TRBV7-8 and TRBJ2-7): GAGVSQSPRYKVAKRGQDVALRCDPISGHVSLFWYQQALGQGPEFLTYFQNEAQLDKSGLPSDRFFAERPEGSVSTLKIQRTQQEDSAVYLCASAGGRSYEQYFGPGTRLTVT.

The rearrangement uses TRBV14 and TRBJ2-7; possible D gene TRBD2, 6 bases. This CDR3 has 16 residues. Germline V lookup: CDR1 SGHDN, CDR2 FVKESK. V was clipped by 3 bases and J by 2 bases, with 17 bases between them. The CDR3 protein is CASSHKTGTFPYEQYF. The CDR3 DNA sequence: TGTGCCAGCAGCCACAAAACCGGGACTTTCCCCTACGAGCAGTACTTC.

This clone was observed a few times. This sequence joins TRBV19 and TRBJ2-1; the D gene is possibly TRBD2 (5 bases). CDR1 LNHDA and CDR2 SQIVND come from the germline V gene (reference sequence). The CDR3 totals 14 residues. The V and J ends lost 10 bases and 4 bases respectively, with 17 bases between them. CDR3 region: CATARLGGYNEQFF. CDR3 DNA sequence: TGTGCCACCGCCAGGTTAGGAGGATACAATGAGCAGTTCTTC.

This chain joins TRBV4-3 and TRBJ1-5; weak D call: TRBD1 (5 bases). Per the germline V gene, CDR1 is LGHNA and CDR2 is YSLEER. The ends were cut back, 2 bases at V and 3 bases at J, with 11 bases in the middle. The CDR3 sequence is 15 residues long. The CDR3: CASSQIWGANQPQHF. CDR3 DNA: TGCGCCAGCAGCCAAATATGGGGCGCCAATCAGCCCCAGCATTTT.

V gene TRBV11-3 combines with J gene TRBJ2-7; D unresolved. The CDR3 is 11 residues long. Germline loops: CDR1 SGHNT, CDR2 YENEEA. Trimming left V 4 bases short and J 3 bases short, with 4 bases between. The CDR3 loop reads CASSSLYEQYF. The CDR3 coding sequence is TGTGCCAGCAGCTCCCTCTACGAGCAGTACTTC.

This sequence joins TRBV9 and TRBJ2-2, with TRBD2 matching over 7 bases. J lost 7 bases, V lost 0 bases, and 6 bases had no gene match. CDR3 length: 15 residues. Per germline, CDR1 SGDLS and CDR2 YYNGEE. The CDR3 region is CASSVAGLESGELFF. Written as DNA, the CDR3 is TGTGCCAGCAGCGTAGCCGGACTAGAAAGCGGGGAGCTGTTTTTT.

There are a few counts of this clone. The gene calls are TRBV3-1 (or the pseudogene TRBV3-2) and TRBJ2-7, with a tentative D call TRBD1 (5 bases). Germline V lookup: CDR1 LGHDT, CDR2 YNNKEL (reference sequence). This CDR3 spans 14 amino acids. V lost 4 bases and J 2 bases, leaving 12 bases between the germline ends. The CDR3 DNA is TGTGCCAGCAGCCCTAGGGGCGGAACCTACGAGCAGTACTTC. Its protein is CASSPRGGTYEQYF.

This chain links TRBV9 with TRBJ1-1; D might be TRBD1 (5 bases). Germline CDR1 and CDR2: SGDLS and YYNGEE. Deletions cut 0 bases from V and 8 bases from J, with 11 bases between. The CDR3 sequence is 13 residues long. DNA of the CDR3: TGTGCCAGCAGCGTAGCTCCCGGGGGGGAAGCTTTCTTT. Translating it yields CASSVAPGGEAFF.